Sequencing of this T cell receptor beta chain was carried out in a study of CD8+ T cells in alopecia areata. Treatment: oral pan-JAK inhibitor, 5-10 mg twice daily. RNA, once extracted, was reverse transcribed into cDNA for use as the sequencing template. Assay: immunoSEQ multiplex PCR; the TCRdb copy retains only in-frame clones and omits some. The table lists around 110,000 clones, around 84% of them singletons. The sequencing here drew on CD8+ T cells sorted from blood, taken at week 24, from a patient treated with tofacitinib. The TCR comes from a human donor with alopecia areata.

The CDR3 here is CASSQGQVETQYF. In DNA, the CDR3 is TGTGCCAGCAGTCAGGGACAGGTAGAGACCCAGTACTTC. V gene TRBV6-5 combines with J gene TRBJ2-5; 8 positions match TRBD1. The J segment lost 4 bases and the V segment lost 5 bases, leaving 3 bases of the junction unmatched. Germline CDR1 and CDR2: MNHEY and SVGAGI. The CDR3 totals 13 residues.